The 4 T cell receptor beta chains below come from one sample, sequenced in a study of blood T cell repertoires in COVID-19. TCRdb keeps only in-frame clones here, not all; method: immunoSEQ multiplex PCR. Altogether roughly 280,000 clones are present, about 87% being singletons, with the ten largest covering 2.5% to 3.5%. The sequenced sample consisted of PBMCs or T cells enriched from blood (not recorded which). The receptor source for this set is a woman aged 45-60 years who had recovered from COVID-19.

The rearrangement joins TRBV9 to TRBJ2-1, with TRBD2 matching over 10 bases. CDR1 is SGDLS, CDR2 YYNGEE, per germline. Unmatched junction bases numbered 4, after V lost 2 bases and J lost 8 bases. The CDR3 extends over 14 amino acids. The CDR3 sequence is CASSVSGRPHEQFF. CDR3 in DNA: TGTGCCAGCAGCGTTAGCGGGAGGCCCCATGAGCAGTTCTTC.

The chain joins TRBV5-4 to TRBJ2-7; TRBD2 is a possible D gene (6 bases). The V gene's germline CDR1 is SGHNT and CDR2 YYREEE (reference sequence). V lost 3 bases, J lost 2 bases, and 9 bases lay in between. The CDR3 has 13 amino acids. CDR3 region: CASSSRETYEQYF. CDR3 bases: TGTGCCAGCAGCTCCCGGGAGACCTACGAGCAGTACTTC.

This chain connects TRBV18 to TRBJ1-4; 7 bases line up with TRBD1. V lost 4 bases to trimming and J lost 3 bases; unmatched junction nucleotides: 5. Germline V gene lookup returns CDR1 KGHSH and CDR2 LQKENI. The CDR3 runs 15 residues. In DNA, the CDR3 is TGTGCCAGCTCACTAAGGGGGCTAGCTAATGAAAAACTGTTTTTT. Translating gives CASSLRGLANEKLFF.

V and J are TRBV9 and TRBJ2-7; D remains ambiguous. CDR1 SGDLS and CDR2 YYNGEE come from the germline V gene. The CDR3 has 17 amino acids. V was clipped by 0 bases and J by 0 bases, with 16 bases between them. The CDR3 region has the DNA TGTGCCAGCAGCGTAGTAAAAAGACTTCCCCTCTCCTACGAGCAGTACTTC. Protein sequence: CASSVVKRLPLSYEQYF.